Listed below are T cell receptor beta chains from one sample, sequenced in a study of preoperative IRX-2 immunotherapy in early breast cancer. The protocol was immunoSEQ multiplex PCR, while the TCRdb copy is restricted to in-frame clones and leaves out a portion. The sample comprises about 26,000 clones, approximately 78% of which are singletons, and 1% to 1.5% rests with the top ten. Source: lymph node tissue, taken after IRX-2 immunotherapy. The receptors here all came from a human donor with breast cancer. The CDR3 runs from the conserved cysteine through the conserved F or W. The D gene is left open where the match is weak. Only part of the rows carry a size: once, few, many, or a class if the clone is expanded.

DNA | CDR3 | J | V | D | size
TGTGCCAGTAGTAAAGGCCAGCAAAATGAAAAACTGTTTTTT | CASSKGQQNEKLFF | TRBJ1-4 | TRBV19 | - | -
TGTGCCTGGAGACGTCCGGGGAGTGACGAGCAGTACTTC | CAWRRPGSDEQYF | TRBJ2-7 | TRBV30 | - | -
TGTGCCAGCAGCCCGAGGTTCACCCCGCCCAATGAGCAGTTCTTC | CASSPRFTPPNEQFF | TRBJ2-1 | TRBV7-5 | - | -
TGTGCCAGCAGTACCCGTGGGGGTTTGACCTACAATGAGCAGTTCTTC | CASSTRGGLTYNEQFF | TRBJ2-1 | TRBV11-1 | - | -
TGCGCCAGCTCCTCCCCTGCAGGGGGTTCCTATGGCTACACCTTC | CASSSPAGGSYGYTF | TRBJ1-2 | TRBV1 | - | once
TGCGCCAGCAGTGAGTCCTCCTTGGCTTCACCCCTCCACTTT | CASSESSLASPLHF | TRBJ1-6 | TRBV10-2 | - | -
TGTGCCAGCTCACAATCAGGTGGGACAGGGCGCGACTCACCCCTCCACTTT | CASSQSGGTGRDSPLHF | TRBJ1-6 | TRBV18 | TRBD1 | -
TGCGCCAGCAGCTTGGGGCCCAAGGACACAGATACGCAGTATTTT | CASSLGPKDTDTQYF | TRBJ2-3 | TRBV5-1 | - | -
TGCAGCGTGATGGGACAGTTGAACACTGAAGCTTTCTTT | CSVMGQLNTEAFF | TRBJ1-1 | TRBV29-1 | TRBD1 | -
TGTGCCAGCTCACCAAGAGGGGGAAAGAACGAGCAGTACTTC | CASSPRGGKNEQYF | TRBJ2-7 | TRBV18 | - | -
TGTGCCAGCAGTTCCCCCGAACAGGGAGACTATGGCTACACCTTC | CASSSPEQGDYGYTF | TRBJ1-2 | TRBV28 | - | -
TGTGCCAGTAGTCAACAGGGAGGCGGAAACACCATATATTTT | CASSQQGGGNTIYF | TRBJ1-3 | TRBV19 | - | -
TGTGCCAGCAGCTTAGAGGGACAGGGCGGCTATGGCTACACCTTC | CASSLEGQGGYGYTF | TRBJ1-2 | TRBV11-3 | TRBD1 | -
TGTGCCAGCACCCTACAGGGGGACTATGGCTACACCTTC | CASTLQGDYGYTF | TRBJ1-2 | TRBV28 | TRBD1 | -
TGTGCCTGGAGTGAACGGATTAACTATGGCTACACCTTC | CAWSERINYGYTF | TRBJ1-2 | TRBV30 | - | -
TGCGCCAGCAGTGAGTTTCTTTACAGCTCTGGAAACACCATATATTTT | CASSEFLYSSGNTIYF | TRBJ1-3 | TRBV10-2 | - | few
TGTGCCAGCCTACCCGGGGGCAGGGATGAAGCTTTCTTT | CASLPGGRDEAFF | TRBJ1-1 | TRBV28 | - | -
TGTGCCAGCAGCCGGAGAGTAACCGGGGAGCTGTTTTTT | CASSRRVTGELFF | TRBJ2-2 | TRBV28 | - | -
TGTGCCAGTAGTATCCCGATGGGGCTGAGGGTCGGCTATGGCTACACCTTC | CASSIPMGLRVGYGYTF | TRBJ1-2 | TRBV19 | - | -
TGCAGCGGTCACCGGGACAGTTCCAGTTTAACTTTCTTT | CSGHRDSSSLTFF | TRBJ1-1 | TRBV29-1 | TRBD1 | -